This TCR beta chain was recorded in a study of blood T cell repertoires in COVID-19. Measured with immunoSEQ multiplex PCR; TCRdb has only the in-frame clones, and not every one. This sample has approximately 100,000 clones, with less than 90% found just once. This clone was observed a single time. The CDR3 spans 17 residues. Per germline, CDR1 SGDLS and CDR2 YYNGEE. V was cut by 3 bases and J by 0 bases, with 18 bases left in between. The specimen was peripheral blood. The chain uses TRBV9 and TRBJ1-1; a possible D gene is TRBD1 (6 bases). The TCR originated in a human donor in a cohort sampled during active COVID-19. The CDR3 bases are TGTGCCAGCAGCGCTGGAATACAGGGTTTGGTGAACACTGAAGCTTTCTTT. Encoded protein: CASSAGIQGLVNTEAFF.